The 5 T cell receptor beta chains below were found in one sample sequenced in a study of blood T cell repertoires in COVID-19. Libraries were prepared by immunoSEQ multiplex PCR; TCRdb keeps only in-frame clonotypes and omits some of them. The data show over 200,000 clones, around 93% seen once. Sequencing input: PBMCs or T cells enriched from blood (not recorded which). These receptor sequences come from a human donor in a cohort exposed to, infected with or recovered from COVID-19 (not recorded which). The donor label of this sample is uncertain.

This chain joins TRBV7-2 and TRBJ2-3; 12 bases line up with TRBD2. CDR1 SGHTA and CDR2 FQGNSA come from the germline V gene. Trimming cost V 1 base and J 8 bases; bases outside gene matches: 13. The CDR3 has 18 amino acids. The CDR3, as DNA: TGTGCCAGCAGCTTAGTTCCTAGCGGGGGGGCGGGTTCGATTACGCAGTATTTT. As protein: CASSLVPSGGAGSITQYF.

The chain has TRBV10-3 and TRBJ2-1; D is unclear. V dropped 5 bases and J dropped 7 bases, with 9 bases sitting between them. The CDR3 spans 12 residues. In germline, CDR1 is ENHRY, CDR2 SYGVKD. The CDR3 coding sequence is TGTGCCATCAGTACCGGTCGGAATGAGCAGTTCTTC. It encodes CAISTGRNEQFF.

The chain uses TRBV5-1 and TRBJ1-2; no firm D call. Trimming took 4 bases from V and 5 from J, leaving 18 bases between them. Per germline, CDR1 SGHRS and CDR2 YFSETQ. The CDR3 length is 15 residues. CDR3 protein: CASSPEAQRAYGYTF. DNA for the CDR3: TGCGCCAGCAGCCCCGAGGCCCAGCGGGCTTATGGCTACACCTTC.

This clone was observed once. An end of the junction differs from the germline gene, which may be a read error. The chain is built from TRBV6-5 and TRBJ2-3, with 8 bases lining up with TRBD1. This CDR3 region has 13 residues. The germline V gene has CDR1 MNHEY and CDR2 SVGAGI. CDR3 protein: CAGSFRGPDTQYF. In DNA, the CDR3 is TGTGCCGGCAGTTTCAGGGGGCCAGATACGCAGTATTTT.

This clone was seen more than once but under ten times. The CDR3: CASSLGPAQGPGNTIYF. The CDR3 DNA is TGTGCCAGCAGCTTAGGTCCCGCACAGGGGCCTGGAAACACCATATATTTT. The gene calls are TRBV5-5 and TRBJ1-3; 7 bases map to TRBD1. Trimming cost V 2 bases and J 2 bases; bases outside gene matches: 10. CDR1 is SGHKS and CDR2 is YYEKEE in the germline V gene (reference sequence). The CDR3 length is 17 residues. The full variable domain, its missing parts supplied by reference TRBV5-5 and TRBJ1-3, is DAGVTQSPTHLIKTRGQQVTLRCSPISGHKSVSWYQQVLGQGPQFIFQYYEKEERGRGNFPDRFSARQFPNYSSELNVNALLLGDSALYLCASSLGPAQGPGNTIYFGEGSWLTVV.